This TCR beta chain was profiled in a study of metastatic and nonmetastatic thyroid tumors. This clone was counted a few times. CDR3 length: 17 residues. Deletions cut 9 bases from V and 7 bases from J, with 31 bases between. Germline V CDR1 and CDR2: MNHEY, SMNVEV (reference sequence). All patients reached thyroid surgery having received no treatment beforehand. TCRdb reprocessed the PCR reads via MiXCR. The sample yields about 50,000 clones, roughly 20% seen once. Sequencing was done on a sample of blood. The chain has TRBV27 and TRBJ2-7, with D perhaps being TRBD1 or TRBD2 (5 bases each). This clonotype was sampled from a female donor with papillary thyroid cancer or a benign thyroid nodule (not recorded which). Some clones in this sample may be carry-over from other donors' samples. This CDR3 is CARSGTLEISMLGEQYF. The CDR3 bases are TGTGCCAGGTCTGGGACGCTAGAAATCTCCATGCTGGGGGAGCAGTACTTC.